Described below is a single T cell receptor (beta chain) sequence and its context. The record originates from a study of blood T cell repertoires in COVID-19. Study background: The samples span acute and convalescent COVID-19 from the United States, Italy and Spain. PBMCs, B-cell-depleted T cells, or T cells were the source of the cDNA or gDNA that made up the material.

Germline V gene lookup returns CDR1 SGHDT and CDR2 YYEEEE. This CDR3 is 13 amino acids long. V was pared by 0 bases and J by 4 bases, with 7 bases between. Original data processing: Amplified reference gene primers provided the basis for estimating nucleated cell counts. The assay was immunoSEQ multiplex PCR, and TCRdb's table has in-frame clones only and misses some. V and J calls and clone size are as listed in that table; D and trimming were resolved from the DNA. Seen here are roughly 260,000 clones, 82% observed once, and the top ten hold around 2.9%. The sequence derives from a woman between 18 and 30 years old with acute or convalescent COVID-19. The specimen sequenced was peripheral blood. J is TRBJ1-1 and V is TRBV5-6; possibly TRBD1 for D (5 bases). The CDR3 loop is CASSLARVTEAFF. For the CDR3, the DNA is TGTGCCAGCAGCTTGGCCAGGGTCACTGAAGCTTTCTTT.